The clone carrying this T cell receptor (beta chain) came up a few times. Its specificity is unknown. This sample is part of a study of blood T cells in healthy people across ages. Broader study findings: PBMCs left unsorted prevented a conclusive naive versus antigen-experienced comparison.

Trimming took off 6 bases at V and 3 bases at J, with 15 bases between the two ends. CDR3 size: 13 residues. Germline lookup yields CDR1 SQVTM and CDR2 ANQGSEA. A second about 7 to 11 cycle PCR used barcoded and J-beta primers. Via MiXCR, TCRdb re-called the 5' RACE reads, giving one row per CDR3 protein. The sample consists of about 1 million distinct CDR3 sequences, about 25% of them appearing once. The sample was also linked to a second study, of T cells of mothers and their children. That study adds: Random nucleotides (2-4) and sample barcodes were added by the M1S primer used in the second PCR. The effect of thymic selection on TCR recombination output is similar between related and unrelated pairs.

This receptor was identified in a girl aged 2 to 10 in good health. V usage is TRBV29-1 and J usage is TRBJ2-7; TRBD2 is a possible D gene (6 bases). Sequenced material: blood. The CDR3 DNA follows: TGCAGCGTCCGGACGGGAGAAGGCTACGAGCAGTACTTC. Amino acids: CSVRTGEGYEQYF.